A single sample is the source of the 5 T cell receptor beta chains below, sequenced in a study of molecular identifiers for immune sequencing clone quantification. One entry per CDR3 protein, called by TCRdb with MiXCR from the PCR reads. The repertoire includes 550,000 to 750,000 distinct CDR3 sequences, less than 20% of them detected once, and around 0.86% sits in the top ten. The sequenced sample consisted of naive CD8+ T cells from blood, with Jurkat cell RNA spiked in. This sample's subset: FACS-sorted CD8+CD4-CCR7+CD45RA+ naive T cells. Source of these receptors: a human donor in good health. Some libraries in this study had Jurkat cell RNA spiked in.

This chain joins TRBV19 and TRBJ2-7; D perhaps matches TRBD2 (6 bases). Germline V gives CDR1 LNHDA, CDR2 SQIVND (reference sequence). V dropped 8 bases and J dropped 6 bases, with 20 bases sitting between them. This CDR3 comprises 14 residues. The CDR3 region has the DNA TGTGCCAGTTCCCGGGACTCCTTAATATCCGAGCAGTACTTC. This translates into CASSRDSLISEQYF. The entire variable domain, with the rest obtained from reference TRBV19 and TRBJ2-7, is as follows: DGGITQSPKYLFRKEGQNVTLSCEQNLNHDAMYWYRQDPGQGLRLIYYSQIVNDFQKGDIAEGYSVSREKKESFPLTVTSAQKNPTAFYLCASSRDSLISEQYFGPGTRLTVT.

This clonotype has at least ten counts. The chain employs TRBV6-4 and TRBJ2-3; D is ambiguous. Trimming removed 3 bases from V and 5 bases from J, with 15 bases in between. Germline values: CDR1 MRHNA, CDR2 SNTAGT. This CDR3 contains 15 residues. CDR3 DNA: TGTGCCAGCAGTGAATCCGTGACCCCGCAAGATACGCAGTATTTT. This gives the protein CASSESVTPQDTQYF.

This chain joins TRBV4-1 and TRBJ2-2; 15 positions agree with TRBD2. The V gene end was trimmed by 4 bases and the J gene end by 10 bases; junction bases not matched to a gene: 7. This CDR3 spans 16 amino acids. The V gene's germline CDR1 is MGHRA and CDR2 YSYEKL. The CDR3 DNA reads TGCGCCAGCAGCCCCAAGGGGACTAGCGGGGGGAAGGAGCTGTTTTTT. Protein product: CASSPKGTSGGKELFF.

This clonotype was detected only a few times. The chain employs TRBV12-3 or TRBV12-4 and TRBJ2-1; D not certain. V lost 6 bases and J lost 1, with 7 bases in between. The CDR3 sequence is 13 residues long. CDR3 coding DNA: TGTGCCAGCAGGGTGTCTTCCTACAATGAGCAGTTCTTC. Its protein is CASRVSSYNEQFF.

This clonotype was picked up many times. The chain carries TRBV4-3 and TRBJ1-3; D ambiguous. Trimming cost V 0 bases and J 1 base, with 10 bases left between them. This CDR3 region has 16 residues. CDR1 and CDR2 from the germline V gene are LGHNA and YSLEER. The CDR3 sequence: CASSQDPSDSGNTIYF. CDR3 in DNA: TGCGCCAGCAGCCAAGATCCTTCGGATTCTGGAAACACCATATATTTT.